This T cell receptor beta chain comes out of a study of CD8 T cells in ankylosing spondylitis. The study, taken as a whole, reports: Blood from ankylosing spondylitis patients appeared to carry a characteristic roughly eight-variant TCR beta motif.

Using quantitative 5'-RACE with molecular barcodes, the authors made TCR beta libraries. TCRdb reprocessed the 5' RACE reads via MiXCR and lists one record per CDR3 protein. The table lists nearly 350,000 distinct CDR3 sequences, roughly 15% of them singletons. There are a few counts of this clonotype. The antigen is unknown. This CDR3 is 14 amino acids long. From germline, CDR1 is LGHDT and CDR2 YNNKEL (reference sequence). V gave up 4 bases and J gave up 5 bases, with 15 bases separating them. Input material: blood, either unsorted or a sorted T cell fraction (not recorded which). This TCR derives from a male donor with ankylosing spondylitis or in good health (not recorded which). The genes are TRBV3-1 and TRBJ2-7; D may be TRBD1 or TRBD2 (5 bases each). CDR3 DNA sequence: TGTGCCAGCAGCCCGGGACCGGACGCTCACGAGCAGTACTTC. Translating gives CASSPGPDAHEQYF.